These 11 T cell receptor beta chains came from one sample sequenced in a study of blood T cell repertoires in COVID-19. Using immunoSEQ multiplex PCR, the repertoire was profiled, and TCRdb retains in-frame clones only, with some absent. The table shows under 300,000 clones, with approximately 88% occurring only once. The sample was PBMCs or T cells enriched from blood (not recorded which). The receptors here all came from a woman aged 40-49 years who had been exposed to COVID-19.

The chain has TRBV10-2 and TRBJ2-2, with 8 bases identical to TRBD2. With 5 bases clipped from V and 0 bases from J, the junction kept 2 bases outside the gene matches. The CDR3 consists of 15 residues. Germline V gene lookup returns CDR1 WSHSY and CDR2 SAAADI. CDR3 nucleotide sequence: TGCGCCAGCAGTAAACTAGCGGCGAACACCGGGGAGCTGTTTTTT. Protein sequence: CASSKLAANTGELFF.

CDR3: CATSDFTSGGTDTQYF. CDR3 nucleotide sequence: TGTGCCACCAGTGATTTCACTAGCGGGGGGACAGATACGCAGTATTTT. This chain links TRBV24-1 with TRBJ2-3, with 12 nucleotides matching TRBD2. This CDR3 has 16 residues. Trimming cost V 1 base and J 3 bases; bases outside gene matches: 1. From germline, CDR1 is KGHDR and CDR2 SFDVKD.

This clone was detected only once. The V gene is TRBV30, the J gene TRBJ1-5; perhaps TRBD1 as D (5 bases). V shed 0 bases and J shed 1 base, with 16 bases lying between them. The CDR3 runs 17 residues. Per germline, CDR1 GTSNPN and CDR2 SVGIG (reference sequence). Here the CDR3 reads CAWSVPLGGRSNQPQHF. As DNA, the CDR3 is TGTGCCTGGAGTGTACCCCTGGGGGGACGGAGCAATCAGCCCCAGCATTTT. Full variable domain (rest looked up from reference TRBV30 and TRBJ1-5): SQTIHQWPATLVQPVGSPLSLECTVEGTSNPNLYWYRQAAGRGLQLLFYSVGIGQISSEVPQNLSASRPQDRQFILSSKKLLLSDSGFYLCAWSVPLGGRSNQPQHFGDGTRLSIL.

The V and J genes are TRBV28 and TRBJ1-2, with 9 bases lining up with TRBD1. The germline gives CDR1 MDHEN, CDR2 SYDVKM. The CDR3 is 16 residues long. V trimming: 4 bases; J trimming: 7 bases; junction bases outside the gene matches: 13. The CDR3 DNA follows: TGTGCCAGCAGTTGGGGGATACAGGGGGCCCTGCGTGGCTACACCTTC. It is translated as CASSWGIQGALRGYTF.

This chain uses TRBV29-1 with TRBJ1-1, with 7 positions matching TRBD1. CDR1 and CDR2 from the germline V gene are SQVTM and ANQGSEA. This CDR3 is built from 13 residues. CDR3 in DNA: TGCGTAGCACTCAGGGGGACGAACACTGAAGCTTTCTTT. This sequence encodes CVALRGTNTEAFF.

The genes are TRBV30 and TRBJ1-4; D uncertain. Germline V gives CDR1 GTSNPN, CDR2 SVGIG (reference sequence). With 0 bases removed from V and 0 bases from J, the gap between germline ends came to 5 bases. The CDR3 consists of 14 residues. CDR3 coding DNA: TGTGCCTGGAGTGTATCCTCAACTAATGAAAAACTGTTTTTT. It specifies CAWSVSSTNEKLFF.

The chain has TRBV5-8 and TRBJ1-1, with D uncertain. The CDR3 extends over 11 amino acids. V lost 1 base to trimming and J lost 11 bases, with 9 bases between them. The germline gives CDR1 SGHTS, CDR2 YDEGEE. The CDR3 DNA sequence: TGTGCCAGCAGCTTGACGGGATGGGCTTTCTTT. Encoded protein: CASSLTGWAFF.

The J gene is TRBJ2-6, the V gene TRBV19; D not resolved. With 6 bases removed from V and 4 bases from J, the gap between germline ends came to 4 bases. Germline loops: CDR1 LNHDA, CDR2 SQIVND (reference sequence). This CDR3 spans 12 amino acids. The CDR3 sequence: CASRRGANVLTF. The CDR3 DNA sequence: TGTGCCAGTAGGAGGGGGGCCAACGTCCTGACTTTC. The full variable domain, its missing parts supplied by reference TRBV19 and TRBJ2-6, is DGGITQSPKYLFRKEGQNVTLSCEQNLNHDAMYWYRQDPGQGLRLIYYSQIVNDFQKGDIAEGYSVSREKKESFPLTVTSAQKNPTAFYLCASRRGANVLTFGAGSRLTVL.

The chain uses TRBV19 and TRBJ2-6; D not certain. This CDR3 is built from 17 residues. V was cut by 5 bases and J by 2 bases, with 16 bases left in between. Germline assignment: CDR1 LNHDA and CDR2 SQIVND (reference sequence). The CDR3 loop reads CASSSPTGRAGANVLTF. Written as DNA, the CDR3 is TGTGCCAGTAGTTCTCCGACTGGTAGAGCTGGGGCCAACGTCCTGACTTTC. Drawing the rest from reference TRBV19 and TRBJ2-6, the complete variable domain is DGGITQSPKYLFRKEGQNVTLSCEQNLNHDAMYWYRQDPGQGLRLIYYSQIVNDFQKGDIAEGYSVSREKKESFPLTVTSAQKNPTAFYLCASSSPTGRAGANVLTFGAGSRLTVL.

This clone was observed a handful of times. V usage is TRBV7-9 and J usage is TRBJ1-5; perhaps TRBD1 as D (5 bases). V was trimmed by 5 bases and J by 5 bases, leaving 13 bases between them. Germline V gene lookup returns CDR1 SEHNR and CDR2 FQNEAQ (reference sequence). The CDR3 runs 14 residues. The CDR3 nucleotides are TGTGCCAGCAGCCCCAAGTCAGGGCATCAGCCCCAGCATTTT. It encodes CASSPKSGHQPQHF.

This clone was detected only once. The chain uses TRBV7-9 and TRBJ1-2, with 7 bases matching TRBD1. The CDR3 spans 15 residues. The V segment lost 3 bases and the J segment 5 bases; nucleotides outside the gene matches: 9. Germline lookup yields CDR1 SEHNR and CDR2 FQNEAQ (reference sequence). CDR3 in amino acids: CASSFEGAKRYGYTF. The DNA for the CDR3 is TGTGCCAGCAGCTTTGAGGGGGCAAAACGGTATGGCTACACCTTC.